The 8 T cell receptor beta chains given below trace back to one sample, sequenced in a study of blood T cells in healthy people across ages. Together with a sample-barcoded 5' primer, a J-beta primer mix was included in a second PCR lasting roughly 6 to 12 cycles. TCRdb called the 5' RACE reads again in MiXCR, with one record for every CDR3 protein. The profile covers roughly 680,000 distinct CDR3 sequences, with 45% to 50% appearing a single time and roughly a third taken by the ten largest. Source material: blood. All receptors come from a woman aged 55 to 70 in good health.

The chain is built from TRBV12-3 or TRBV12-4 and TRBJ1-4; 8 positions agree with TRBD1. Trimming at V came to 5 bases and at J to 10 bases, leaving 9 bases not matched to a gene. The CDR3 runs to 14 residues. The CDR3 nucleotides read TGTGCCAGCAGTCCAGGGGGCGCGGTGGGAAAACTGTTTTTT. This sequence encodes CASSPGGAVGKLFF.

V and J are TRBV24-1 and TRBJ1-1; 7 bases are shared with TRBD1. The germline CDR1 and CDR2 sequences are KGHDR and SFDVKD. The V segment lost 4 bases and the J segment 1 base; nucleotides outside the gene matches: 5. CDR3 size: 15 residues. The CDR3 DNA is TGTGCCACCAGTGACCCCCGACAGGGGAACACTGAAGCTTTCTTT. It yields the protein CATSDPRQGNTEAFF.

This clonotype showed up just a few times. The chain uses TRBV18 and TRBJ2-1; unclear D gene. The V end was cut by 8 bases, the J end by 0 bases, with 8 bases between. In germline, CDR1 is KGHSH, CDR2 LQKENI. This CDR3 is built from 13 residues. The CDR3 nucleotides are TGTGCCAGCAGTCCACCCTCCTACAATGAGCAGTTCTTC. Its protein is CASSPPSYNEQFF.

The rearrangement links TRBV4-2 to TRBJ2-1; possibly TRBD2 for D (7 bases). The length of the CDR3 is 14 residues. V lost 3 bases, J lost 7 bases, and 13 bases lay in between. Germline CDR1 and CDR2: LGHNA and YNFKEQ. CDR3 sequence reads: CASSQGGGLNEQFF. The CDR3 DNA follows: TGTGCCAGCAGCCAGGGCGGGGGCCTAAATGAGCAGTTCTTC.

There are a few counts of this clonotype. V usage is TRBV12-3 or TRBV12-4 and J usage is TRBJ2-4; 7 nucleotides agree with TRBD1. Trimming took 5 bases from V and 5 from J; bases not matched to a gene: 6. The CDR3 covers 14 residues. CDR3 in DNA: TGTGCCAGCAGTCCACAGGGGTTACAAAACATTCAGTACTTC. Its translation is CASSPQGLQNIQYF.

This clonotype came up once. The genes are TRBV7-9 and TRBJ2-7; 9 nucleotides agree with TRBD2. V lost 0 bases, J lost 4 bases, and 4 bases stayed unmatched. Germline CDR1 is SEHNR and CDR2 is FQNEAQ (reference sequence). This CDR3 is built from 15 residues. The CDR3 here is CASSLAIAGEYEQYF. As DNA, the CDR3 is TGTGCCAGCAGCTTAGCTATAGCGGGAGAGTACGAGCAGTACTTC.

The genes are TRBV7-2 and TRBJ1-2, with a possible D match to TRBD1 (5 bases). Per the germline V gene, CDR1 is SGHTA and CDR2 is FQGNSA. Trimming removed 5 bases from V and 2 bases from J, with 12 bases in between. The CDR3 totals 14 residues. In DNA form, the CDR3 reads TGTGCCAGCAGCCCAGGGCGGGGAAACTATGGCTACACCTTC. Protein: CASSPGRGNYGYTF.

V and J are TRBV7-9 and TRBJ1-1, with D unclear. The CDR3 spans 18 residues. Germline CDR1 and CDR2: SEHNR and FQNEAQ (reference sequence). Between the trimmed V and J ends, which lost 2 bases and 2 bases, there was a span of 21 bases. CDR3 in amino acids: CASSLFTLRTQLNTEAFF. CDR3 in DNA: TGTGCCAGCAGCTTATTCACCTTAAGGACCCAGCTCAACACTGAAGCTTTCTTT.